This T cell receptor (beta chain) is drawn from a study of glioma-infiltrating T cells after dendritic cell vaccination. Input was approximately 1.8 ug genomic DNA, or all available if less. Measured with immunoSEQ multiplex PCR; TCRdb has only the in-frame clones, and not every one. The repertoire holds 65,000 to 80,000 clones, with about four fifths as singletons. This CDR3 is 14 amino acids long. Germline trimming cut 4 bases from V and 7 bases from J; bases unmatched to any gene: 5. Germline values: CDR1 MNHNS, CDR2 SASEGT. The sequenced sample was blood, obtained before dendritic cell vaccination. The sequence was collected from a human donor with glioblastoma. The genes are TRBV6-1 and TRBJ1-2; TRBD1 matches at 11 bases. The CDR3 DNA follows: TGTGCCAGCAGTGTGGACAGGGGGCAGGGTGGCTACACCTTC. This encodes CASSVDRGQGGYTF.